This paragraph covers one T cell receptor (beta chain) sequence. Measured with immunoSEQ multiplex PCR; TCRdb has only the in-frame clones, and not every one. The sample holds around 67,000 clones; 84% are singletons and the top ten take about 7.4%. The data stem from a study of OX40 agonist ivuxolimab in advanced cancers. CDR1 and CDR2 from the germline V gene are SGHDT and YYEEEE. This CDR3 has 14 amino acids. The V end was cut by 3 bases, the J end by 10 bases, with 14 bases between. This sequence originates from an adult with an advanced solid tumor such as melanoma, head and neck, liver or kidney cancer. This material consisted of CD4+ or CD8+ T cells sorted from blood, taken in a trial of the OX40 agonist ivuxolimab. The J gene is TRBJ1-6, the V gene TRBV5-6; D call uncertain. CDR3: CASSSDGLGSPLHF. CDR3 nucleotide sequence: TGTGCCAGCAGCTCGGACGGTTTGGGATCACCCCTCCACTTT.